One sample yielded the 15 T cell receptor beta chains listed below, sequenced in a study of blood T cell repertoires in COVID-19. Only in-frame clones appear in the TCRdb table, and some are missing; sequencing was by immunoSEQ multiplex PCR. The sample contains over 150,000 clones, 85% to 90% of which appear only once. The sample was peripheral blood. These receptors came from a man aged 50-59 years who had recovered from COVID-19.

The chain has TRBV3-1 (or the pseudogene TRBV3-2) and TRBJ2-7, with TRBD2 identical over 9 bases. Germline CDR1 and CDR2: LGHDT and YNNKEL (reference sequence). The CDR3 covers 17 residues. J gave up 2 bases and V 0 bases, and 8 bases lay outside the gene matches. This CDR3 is CASSQDRTSEYPYEQYF. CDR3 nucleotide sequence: TGTGCCAGCAGCCAAGACAGGACTAGCGAATATCCCTACGAGCAGTACTTC.

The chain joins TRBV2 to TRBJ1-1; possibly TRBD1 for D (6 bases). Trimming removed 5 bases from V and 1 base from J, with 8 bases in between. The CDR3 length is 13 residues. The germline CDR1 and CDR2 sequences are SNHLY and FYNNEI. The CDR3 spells CASSLGQNTEAFF. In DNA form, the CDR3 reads TGTGCCAGCAGTCTGGGACAGAACACTGAAGCTTTCTTT.

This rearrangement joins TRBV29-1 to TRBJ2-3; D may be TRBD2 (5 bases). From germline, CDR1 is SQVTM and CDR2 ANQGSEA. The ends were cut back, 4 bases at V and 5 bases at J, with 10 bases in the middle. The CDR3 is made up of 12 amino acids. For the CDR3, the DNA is TGCAGCGTTGGACTAATCGGAGATACGCAGTATTTT. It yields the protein CSVGLIGDTQYF.

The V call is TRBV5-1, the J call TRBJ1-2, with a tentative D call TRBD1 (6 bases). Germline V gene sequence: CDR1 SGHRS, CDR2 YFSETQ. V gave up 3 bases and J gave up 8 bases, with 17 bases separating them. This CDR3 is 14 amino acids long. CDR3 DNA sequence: TGCGCCAGCAGCTCCGGCACAGGGTGGGGAGGCTACACCTTC. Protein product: CASSSGTGWGGYTF. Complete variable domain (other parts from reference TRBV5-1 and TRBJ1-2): KAGVTQTPRYLIKTRGQQVTLSCSPISGHRSVSWYQQTPGQGLQFLFEYFSETQRNKGNFPGRFSGRQFSNSRSEMNVSTLELGDSALYLCASSSGTGWGGYTFGSGTRLTVV.

The CDR3 reads CASSFLGAGETQYF. The CDR3 DNA reads TGTGCCAGCAGTTTTTTGGGGGCGGGAGAGACCCAGTACTTC. The chain joins TRBV27 to TRBJ2-5; tentative D call: TRBD1 (6 bases). There are 14 residues in the CDR3. Germline CDR1 is MNHEY and CDR2 is SMNVEV (reference sequence). Between the trimmed V and J ends, which lost 3 bases and 4 bases, there was a span of 12 bases.

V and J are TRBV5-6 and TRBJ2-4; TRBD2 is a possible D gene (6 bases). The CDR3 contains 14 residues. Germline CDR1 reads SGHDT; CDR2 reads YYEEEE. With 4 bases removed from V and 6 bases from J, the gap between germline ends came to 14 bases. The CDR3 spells CASSPRTEGNIQYF. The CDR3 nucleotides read TGTGCCAGCAGCCCGAGGACGGAGGGAAACATTCAGTACTTC.

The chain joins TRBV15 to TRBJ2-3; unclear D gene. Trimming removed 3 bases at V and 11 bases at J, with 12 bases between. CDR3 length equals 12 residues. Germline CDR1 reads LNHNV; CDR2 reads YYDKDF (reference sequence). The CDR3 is CATSRSLSRQYF. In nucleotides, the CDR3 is TGTGCCACCAGCAGGTCCCTTTCGCGGCAGTATTTT.

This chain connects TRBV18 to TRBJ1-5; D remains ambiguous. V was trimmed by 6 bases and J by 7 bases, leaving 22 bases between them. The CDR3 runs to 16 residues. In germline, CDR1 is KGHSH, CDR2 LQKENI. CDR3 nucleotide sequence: TGTGCCAGCTCGCCCGGGCGGGTCAGGCAAAGCCAGCCCCAGCATTTT. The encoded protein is CASSPGRVRQSQPQHF.

The CDR3: CASSRTTGGTRLLENEQFF. DNA of the CDR3: TGCGCCAGCAGCCGTACCACAGGGGGAACTAGACTGTTGGAGAATGAGCAGTTCTTC. The J gene is TRBJ2-1, the V gene TRBV5-1; 8 nucleotides agree with TRBD1. Per germline, CDR1 SGHRS and CDR2 YFSETQ. V shed 4 bases and J 7 bases; nucleotides not matched to a gene: 22. CDR3 length: 19 amino acids.

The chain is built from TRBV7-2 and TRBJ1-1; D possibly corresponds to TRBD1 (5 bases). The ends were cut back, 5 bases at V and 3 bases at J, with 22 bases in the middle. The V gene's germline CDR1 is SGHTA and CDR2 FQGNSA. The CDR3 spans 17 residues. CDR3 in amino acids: CASSHYPITGQDTEAFF. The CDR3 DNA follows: TGTGCCAGCAGCCACTACCCTATAACAGGTCAGGACACTGAAGCTTTCTTT.

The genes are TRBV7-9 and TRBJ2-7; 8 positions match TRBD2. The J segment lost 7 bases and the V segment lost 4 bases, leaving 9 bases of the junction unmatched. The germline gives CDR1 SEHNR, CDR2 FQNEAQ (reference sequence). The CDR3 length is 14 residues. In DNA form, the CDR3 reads TGTGCCAGCAGCTCCGAAGCGGGAGTGGGGGAGCAGTACTTC. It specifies CASSSEAGVGEQYF.

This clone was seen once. CDR3 bases: TGTGCCAGCAGTTCTGGACAGGACCCCAATCAGCCCCAGCATTTT. This translates into CASSSGQDPNQPQHF. V and J are TRBV9 and TRBJ1-5, with TRBD1 identical over 7 bases. Germline V gives CDR1 SGDLS, CDR2 YYNGEE. There are 15 residues in the CDR3. Germline trimming cut 5 bases from V and 3 bases from J; bases unmatched to any gene: 8.

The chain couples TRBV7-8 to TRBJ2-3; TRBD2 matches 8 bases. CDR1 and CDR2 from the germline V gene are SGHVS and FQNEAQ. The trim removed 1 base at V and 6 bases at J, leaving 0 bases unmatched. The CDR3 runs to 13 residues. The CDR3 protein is CASSLGGRDTQYF. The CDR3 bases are TGTGCCAGCAGCTTAGGCGGGAGGGATACGCAGTATTTT.

As DNA, the CDR3 is TGTGCCAGCAGAGACAGGATCTACACCGGGGAGCTGTTTTTT. Encoded protein: CASRDRIYTGELFF. The chain uses TRBV28 and TRBJ2-2, with a tentative D call TRBD1 (6 bases). This CDR3 is 14 amino acids long. V was cut by 6 bases and J by 3 bases, with 11 bases left in between. Germline values: CDR1 MDHEN, CDR2 SYDVKM. Full variable domain (rest looked up from reference TRBV28 and TRBJ2-2): DVKVTQSSRYLVKRTGEKVFLECVQDMDHENMFWYRQDPGLGLRLIYFSYDVKMKEKGDIPEGYSVSREKKERFSLILESASTNQTSMYLCASRDRIYTGELFFGEGSRLTVL.

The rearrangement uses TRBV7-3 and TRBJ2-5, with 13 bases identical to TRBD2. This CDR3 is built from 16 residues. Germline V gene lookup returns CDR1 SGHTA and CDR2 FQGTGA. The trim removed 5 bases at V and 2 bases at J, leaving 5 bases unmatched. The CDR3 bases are TGTGCCAGCAGCCTCGGACTAGCGGGGGTACAAGAGACCCAGTACTTC. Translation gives CASSLGLAGVQETQYF.